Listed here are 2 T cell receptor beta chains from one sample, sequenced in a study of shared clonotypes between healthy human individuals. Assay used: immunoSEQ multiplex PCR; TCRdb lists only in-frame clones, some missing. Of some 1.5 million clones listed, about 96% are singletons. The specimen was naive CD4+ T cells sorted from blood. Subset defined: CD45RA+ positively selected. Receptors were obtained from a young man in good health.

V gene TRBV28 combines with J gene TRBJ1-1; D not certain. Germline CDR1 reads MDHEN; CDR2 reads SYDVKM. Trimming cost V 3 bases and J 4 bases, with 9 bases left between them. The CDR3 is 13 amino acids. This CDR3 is CASSLVLFTEAFF. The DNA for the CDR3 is TGTGCCAGCAGTTTGGTCCTGTTCACTGAAGCTTTCTTT. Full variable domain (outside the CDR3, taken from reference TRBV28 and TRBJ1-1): DVKVTQSSRYLVKRTGEKVFLECVQDMDHENMFWYRQDPGLGLRLIYFSYDVKMKEKGDIPEGYSVSREKKERFSLILESASTNQTSMYLCASSLVLFTEAFFGQGTRLTVV.

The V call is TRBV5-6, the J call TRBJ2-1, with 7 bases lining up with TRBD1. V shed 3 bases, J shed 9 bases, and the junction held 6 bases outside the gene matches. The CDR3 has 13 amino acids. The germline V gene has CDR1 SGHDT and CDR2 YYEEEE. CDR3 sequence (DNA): TGTGCCAGCAGCTGGAGGACAGGAGGTGAGCAGTTCTTC. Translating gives CASSWRTGGEQFF. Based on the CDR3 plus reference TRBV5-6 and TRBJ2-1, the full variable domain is DAGVTQSPTHLIKTRGQQVTLRCSPKSGHDTVSWYQQALGQGPQFIFQYYEEEERQRGNFPDRFSGHQFPNYSSELNVNALLLGDSALYLCASSWRTGGEQFFGPGTRLTVL.